These 24 T cell receptor beta chains were sequenced from one sample in a study of T cell responses to AZD1222 COVID-19 vaccine. TCRdb's table, derived via immunoSEQ multiplex PCR, lists solely in-frame clones and lacks some. The sample holds 150,000 or so clones, about 90% seen once. This specimen was peripheral blood, taken 28 days after the second AZD1222 dose. The receptors come from an adult who received the AZD1222 COVID-19 vaccine.

The rearrangement joins TRBV5-1 to TRBJ2-7; TRBD1 is a possible D gene (5 bases). CDR1 and CDR2 from the germline V gene are SGHRS and YFSETQ. The CDR3 has 15 residues. V lost 0 bases, J lost 2 bases, and 12 bases lay in between. The CDR3 region is CASSLEAQGPYEQYF. The CDR3 bases are TGCGCCAGCAGCTTGGAGGCCCAGGGCCCCTACGAGCAGTACTTC. Full variable domain (rest looked up from reference TRBV5-1 and TRBJ2-7): KAGVTQTPRYLIKTRGQQVTLSCSPISGHRSVSWYQQTPGQGLQFLFEYFSETQRNKGNFPGRFSGRQFSNSRSEMNVSTLELGDSALYLCASSLEAQGPYEQYFGPGTRLTVT.

This clone has only one observation. V usage is TRBV16 and J usage is TRBJ2-1; 12 positions match TRBD2. Trimming removed 3 bases from V and 7 bases from J; junction bases left unmatched: 7. The CDR3 loop spans 16 amino acids. CDR1 is KGHSY and CDR2 is FQNENV in the germline V gene. CDR3 amino acids: CASSHGLAGPGNEQFF. Written as DNA, the CDR3 is TGTGCCAGCAGCCACGGACTAGCGGGACCCGGTAATGAGCAGTTCTTC.

This sequence joins TRBV19 and TRBJ2-7, with 11 bases matching TRBD2. V shed 10 bases and J 2 bases; nucleotides not matched to a gene: 7. The CDR3 covers 14 residues. Germline V lookup: CDR1 LNHDA, CDR2 SQIVND (reference sequence). CDR3 DNA sequence: TGTGCCACCGCTACTAGCGGGGGCCCCTACGAGCAGTACTTC. This sequence encodes CATATSGGPYEQYF.

The CDR3 loop is CASSFDQGNTIYF. For the CDR3, the DNA is TGTGCCAGCAGCTTCGACCAGGGGAACACCATATATTTT. The chain carries TRBV7-9 and TRBJ1-3, with D possibly matching TRBD1 (6 bases). Trimming took off 3 bases at V and 7 bases at J, with 10 bases between the two ends. Looked up from germline, CDR1 is SEHNR and CDR2 is FQNEAQ (reference sequence). This CDR3 region has 13 residues.

V is TRBV18 and J is TRBJ1-3; D remains ambiguous. The CDR3 has 15 residues. Trimming stripped 2 bases from V and 3 bases from J, with 11 bases between. Germline V gene lookup returns CDR1 KGHSH and CDR2 LQKENI. In nucleotides, the CDR3 is TGTGCCAGCTCACCAGAGGGATTTTATGGAAACACCATATATTTT. Residues: CASSPEGFYGNTIYF.

The CDR3 is CASSLVLAGGLNEQFF. CDR3 DNA sequence: TGTGCCAGCAGCTTAGTGCTAGCGGGAGGGTTAAATGAGCAGTTCTTC. The chain recombines TRBV7-2 with TRBJ2-1; 12 positions agree with TRBD2. The V and J ends lost 1 base and 7 bases, in that order; junction bases with no gene match: 5. This CDR3 has 16 amino acids. CDR1 is SGHTA, CDR2 FQGNSA, per germline.

This chain joins TRBV5-1 and TRBJ2-1; 9 bases are shared with TRBD2. Germline V lookup: CDR1 SGHRS, CDR2 YFSETQ. After removal of 1 base from V and 9 bases from J, the junction contained 11 bases not matched to a gene. This CDR3 has 16 amino acids. CDR3 nucleotide sequence: TGCGCCAGCAGCTTGTTTTTCGGCGGGGGGGACGGTGAGCAGTTCTTC. Protein product: CASSLFFGGGDGEQFF.

This clone was recorded only once. This chain connects TRBV18 to TRBJ1-2; 11 bases are a match to TRBD1. Germline CDR1 KGHSH, CDR2 LQKENI. V gave up 1 base and J gave up 4 bases; unmatched junction bases: 2. The CDR3 has 15 residues. The CDR3 DNA is TGTGCCAGCTCACCACGGACAGGGGGCACCTATGGCTACACCTTC. Protein: CASSPRTGGTYGYTF.

V usage is TRBV7-8 and J usage is TRBJ2-6; no clear D gene. V shed 8 bases and J shed 2 bases, with 7 bases lying between them. The CDR3 totals 13 residues. Germline V gene sequence: CDR1 SGHVS, CDR2 FQNEAQ. Here the CDR3 reads CASRSTGANVLTF. The DNA of the CDR3 is TGTGCCAGCCGATCCACTGGGGCCAACGTCCTGACTTTC.

J is TRBJ2-1 and V is TRBV6-1; no clear D gene. This CDR3 is built from 13 residues. Germline CDR1 and CDR2: MNHNS and SASEGT. The germline V and J ends were trimmed by 1 base and 4 bases, with 5 bases remaining between them. CDR3 bases: TGTGCCAGCAGTGAAGGCAGGTACAATGAGCAGTTCTTC. It encodes CASSEGRYNEQFF.

This clone came up a few times. The chain recombines TRBV25-1 with TRBJ2-1; D is perhaps TRBD2 (5 bases). CDR1 and CDR2 (germline): MGHDK, SYGVNS. V lost 8 bases, J lost 14 bases, and 16 bases lay in between. The CDR3 is 11 amino acids. The CDR3 DNA is TGTGCCAGCCTTATCGGGGTGTATAAGTTCTTC. This gives the protein CASLIGVYKFF. The full variable domain, completed using reference TRBV25-1 and TRBJ2-1, is EADIYQTPRYLVIGTGKKITLECSQTMGHDKMYWYQQDPGMELHLIHYSYGVNSTEKGDLSSESTVSRIRTEHFPLTLESARPSHTSQYLCASLIGVYKFFGPGTRLTVL.

The CDR3 is CASSQDREVTGKGIQYF. CDR3 nucleotide sequence: TGTGCCAGCAGCCAAGATAGGGAGGTGACAGGGAAGGGCATTCAGTACTTC. This sequence joins TRBV4-2 and TRBJ2-4; possible D gene TRBD1, 7 bases. The CDR3 has 17 amino acids. Trimming removed 0 bases from V and 9 bases from J, with 21 bases in between. Looked up from germline, CDR1 is LGHNA and CDR2 is YNFKEQ.

The chain links TRBV5-1 to TRBJ2-2; a weak D match, TRBD2 (6 bases). This CDR3 has 13 residues. V dropped 4 bases and J dropped 7 bases, with 11 bases sitting between them. Germline V gene sequence: CDR1 SGHRS, CDR2 YFSETQ. CDR3 nucleotides: TGCGCCAGCAGCACGGGACTCGGCGGGGAGCTGTTTTTT. It encodes CASSTGLGGELFF.

The chain joins TRBV5-1 to TRBJ2-7; 14 bases match TRBD2. CDR3 size: 20 residues. Germline V gene lookup returns CDR1 SGHRS and CDR2 YFSETQ. Losses at the gene ends were 5 bases for V and 6 bases for J; bases not matched to a gene: 22. CDR3 protein: CASSRRPTSGRDGWSGEQYF. In nucleotides, the CDR3 is TGCGCCAGCAGTCGGAGGCCGACTAGCGGGAGGGACGGTTGGTCCGGCGAGCAGTACTTC.

The V call is TRBV19, the J call TRBJ1-1; D remains unclear. The CDR3 extends over 12 amino acids. The V gene's germline CDR1 is LNHDA and CDR2 SQIVND (reference sequence). V lost 6 bases to trimming and J lost 1 base, with 6 bases between them. This chain's CDR3 is CASSRENTEAFF. The CDR3 DNA reads as TGTGCCAGTAGCCGGGAGAACACTGAAGCTTTCTTT. Complete variable domain (other parts from reference TRBV19 and TRBJ1-1): DGGITQSPKYLFRKEGQNVTLSCEQNLNHDAMYWYRQDPGQGLRLIYYSQIVNDFQKGDIAEGYSVSREKKESFPLTVTSAQKNPTAFYLCASSRENTEAFFGQGTRLTVV.

V usage is TRBV11-3 and J usage is TRBJ1-3; D not resolved. The V and J ends lost 2 bases and 8 bases respectively, with 10 bases between them. CDR1 and CDR2 (germline): SGHNT, YENEEA. This CDR3 contains 13 residues. The CDR3 nucleotides are TGTGCCAGCAGCTTACCAAACCGGGACACCATATATTTT. It specifies CASSLPNRDTIYF.

In DNA form, the CDR3 reads TGTGCCACCAGCAGAGAGGGGAGGGGACAAGAGACCCAGTACTTC. As protein: CATSREGRGQETQYF. The chain couples TRBV15 to TRBJ2-5; 7 nucleotides agree with TRBD2. Germline CDR1 LNHNV, CDR2 YYDKDF (reference sequence). This CDR3 has 15 amino acids. Trimming took 0 bases from V and 2 from J; bases not matched to a gene: 3.

CDR3 bases: TGTGCCAGCAGCTTAGGGCCCGGGAATAATTCACCCCTCCACTTT. Protein: CASSLGPGNNSPLHF. The gene calls are TRBV7-9 and TRBJ1-6, with D uncertain. This CDR3 is 15 amino acids long. Germline assignment: CDR1 SEHNR and CDR2 FQNEAQ (reference sequence). V was clipped by 1 base and J by 5 bases, with 9 bases between them. The whole variable domain, remainder taken from reference TRBV7-9 and TRBJ1-6, is DTGVSQNPRHKITKRGQNVTFRCDPISEHNRLYWYRQTLGQGPEFLTYFQNEAQLEKSRLLSDRFSAERPKGSFSTLEIQRTEQGDSAMYLCASSLGPGNNSPLHFGNGTRLTVT.

This clone was seen just once. The chain is built from TRBV30 and TRBJ1-1, with 7 bases lining up with TRBD1. The CDR3 consists of 11 residues. J lost 10 bases, V lost 6 bases, and 8 bases had no gene match. From germline, CDR1 is GTSNPN and CDR2 SVGIG (reference sequence). The CDR3 sequence: CACTLGQPAFF. Here the CDR3 DNA reads TGTGCCTGCACTTTGGGACAGCCAGCTTTCTTT.

V gene TRBV18 combines with J gene TRBJ2-7, with TRBD1 matching over 10 bases. CDR1 is KGHSH, CDR2 LQKENI, per germline. The CDR3 spans 15 residues. Trimming took 2 bases from V and 4 from J; bases not matched to a gene: 5. CDR3 residues: CASSPGQGVGYEQYF. The CDR3 nucleotides read TGTGCCAGCTCACCAGGACAGGGGGTGGGTTACGAGCAGTACTTC. The variable domain in full, completed from reference TRBV18 and TRBJ2-7, reads NAGVMQNPRHLVRRRGQEARLRCSPMKGHSHVYWYRQLPEEGLKFMVYLQKENIIDESGMPKERFSAEFPKEGPSILRIQQVVRGDSAAYFCASSPGQGVGYEQYFGPGTRLTVT.

Notes on this clone: Other nucleotide sequences in the sample specify the same CDR3. The chain employs TRBV6-5 and TRBJ1-5; TRBD1 might be the D (5 bases). The CDR3 spans 13 residues. CDR1 is MNHEY and CDR2 is SVGAGI in the germline V gene. V was shortened by 8 bases and J by 1 base, with 9 bases between the two germline ends. CDR3 DNA: TGTGCCAGCGGTCGGGGGAGCAATCAGCCCCAGCATTTT. Its translation is CASGRGSNQPQHF.

The rearrangement joins TRBV5-6 to TRBJ2-2; D gene ambiguous. The CDR3 is 14 residues long. V was trimmed by 2 bases and J by 6 bases, leaving 11 bases between them. Germline V gene data show CDR1 as SGHDT and CDR2 as YYEEEE. The CDR3 nucleotides read TGTGCCAGCAGCTTTGGCAACGGAGCCGGGGAGCTGTTTTTT. Encoded protein: CASSFGNGAGELFF. The complete variable domain, with remaining parts taken from reference TRBV5-6 and TRBJ2-2, reads DAGVTQSPTHLIKTRGQQVTLRCSPKSGHDTVSWYQQALGQGPQFIFQYYEEEERQRGNFPDRFSGHQFPNYSSELNVNALLLGDSALYLCASSFGNGAGELFFGEGSRLTVL.

This sequence joins TRBV12-3 or TRBV12-4 and TRBJ1-3; unclear D gene. The CDR3 runs 12 residues. Between the trimmed V and J ends, which lost 3 bases and 3 bases, there was a span of 3 bases. Here the CDR3 reads CASSFSGNTIYF. The CDR3 nucleotides read TGTGCCAGCAGTTTCAGTGGAAACACCATATATTTT.

The chain employs TRBV29-1 and TRBJ2-3; 10 nucleotides agree with TRBD1. CDR1 and CDR2 (germline): SQVTM, ANQGSEA. This CDR3 contains 14 residues. J was trimmed by 3 bases and V by 6 bases; bases with no gene match: 6. CDR3 nucleotide sequence: TGCAGCGTGGCCGGGACAGGGGTGACAGATACGCAGTATTTT. Protein: CSVAGTGVTDTQYF.